The next 19 T cell receptor beta chains were all read from a single sample in a study of blood T cell repertoires in COVID-19. The repertoire was sequenced with immunoSEQ multiplex PCR; TCRdb's copy has only in-frame clones and lacks some. In the table there are about 23,000 clones, 70% to 90% of which are singletons. Sequenced: peripheral blood. The receptors were sampled from a woman aged 80 or older with active COVID-19.

Here the CDR3 reads CASILSGGAEDNEQFF. CDR3 bases: TGCGCCAGCATCCTTAGCGGGGGGGCGGAAGACAATGAGCAGTTCTTC. The V and J genes are TRBV5-1 and TRBJ2-1, with 11 bases fitting TRBD2. Germline V gives CDR1 SGHRS, CDR2 YFSETQ. The CDR3 has 16 amino acids. V lost 6 bases to trimming and J lost 5 bases; unmatched junction nucleotides: 10.

V usage is TRBV7-2 and J usage is TRBJ2-4; D unresolved. Germline V CDR1 and CDR2: SGHTA, FQGNSA. V was shortened by 1 base and J by 7 bases, with 11 bases between the two germline ends. The CDR3 runs to 14 residues. DNA of the CDR3: TGTGCCAGCAGCTTAGTAACTACCCGGAACATTCAGTACTTC. As protein: CASSLVTTRNIQYF.

The chain recombines TRBV7-8 with TRBJ1-2; D remains ambiguous. The CDR3 contains 13 residues. Trimming pared 5 bases from V and 6 bases from J, leaving 13 bases between. The V gene's germline CDR1 is SGHVS and CDR2 FQNEAQ. CDR3 protein: CASSPPMGNGYTF. As DNA, the CDR3 is TGTGCCAGCAGCCCCCCCATGGGCAATGGCTACACCTTC.

The chain couples TRBV5-1 to TRBJ2-3; D might be TRBD1 (6 bases). V gave up 0 bases and J gave up 0 bases, with 14 bases separating them. The CDR3 extends over 17 amino acids. From germline, CDR1 is SGHRS and CDR2 YFSETQ. DNA of the CDR3: TGCGCCAGCAGCTTGGCCGTAAGGGGGACGAGCACAGATACGCAGTATTTT. Its protein product is CASSLAVRGTSTDTQYF.

This chain's CDR3 is CASRDGGTSGNTIYF. In DNA form, the CDR3 reads TGTGCCAGCAGAGACGGCGGAACCTCTGGAAACACCATATATTTT. This chain links TRBV6-5 with TRBJ1-3; D is undetermined. The V and J ends lost 6 bases and 0 bases respectively, with 12 bases between them. The CDR3 runs 15 residues. Germline values: CDR1 MNHEY, CDR2 SVGAGI.

The J gene is TRBJ2-7, the V gene TRBV4-2; D ambiguous. The germline V gene has CDR1 LGHNA and CDR2 YNFKEQ. The V and J ends lost 1 base and 5 bases respectively, with 6 bases between them. The CDR3 is 12 amino acids. In nucleotides, the CDR3 is TGTGCCAGCAGCCAAGCAGGTAACGAGCAGTACTTC. This translates into CASSQAGNEQYF.

The rearrangement joins TRBV20-1 to TRBJ2-7; the D is unclear. Germline V gene data show CDR1 as DFQATT and CDR2 as SNEGSKA (reference sequence). Trimming stripped 5 bases from V and 1 base from J, with 6 bases between. The CDR3 runs to 11 residues. DNA for the CDR3: TGCAGTGCTGGGCCATCCTACGAGCAGTACTTC. Encoded protein: CSAGPSYEQYF.

The chain uses TRBV4-2 and TRBJ2-7; D is possibly TRBD1 (6 bases). This CDR3 comprises 18 residues. Germline CDR1 LGHNA, CDR2 YNFKEQ. Trimming left V 0 bases short and J 2 bases short, with 20 bases between. CDR3 DNA: TGTGCCAGCAGCCAAGATCTATCGTCGGGGACAACTACCTACGAGCAGTACTTC. Protein sequence: CASSQDLSSGTTTYEQYF.

V gene TRBV5-1 combines with J gene TRBJ1-6; D is undetermined. Germline loops: CDR1 SGHRS, CDR2 YFSETQ. V gave up 4 bases and J gave up 0 bases, with 8 bases separating them. This CDR3 comprises 15 residues. The CDR3 is CASSTAGSYNSPLHF. The CDR3, as DNA: TGCGCCAGCAGCACCGCCGGCTCCTATAATTCACCCCTCCACTTT.

This sequence joins TRBV6-5 and TRBJ2-1; D call uncertain. The CDR3 length is 13 residues. CDR1 is MNHEY, CDR2 SVGAGI, per germline. Trimming removed 7 bases at V and 6 bases at J, with 13 bases between. For the CDR3, the DNA is TGTGCCAGCACGAGAGTCTTGCTCAATGAGCAGTTCTTC. Protein sequence: CASTRVLLNEQFF.

V and J are TRBV12-3 or TRBV12-4 and TRBJ1-1, with D unclear. V lost 7 bases, J lost 6 bases, and 12 bases lay in between. The CDR3 consists of 12 residues. The CDR3 here is CASTFTGAEAFF. The CDR3 bases are TGTGCCAGCACCTTTACGGGTGCTGAAGCTTTCTTT.

This chain joins TRBV6-5 and TRBJ1-1; 8 bases map to TRBD1. In germline, CDR1 is MNHEY, CDR2 SVGAGI. There are 15 residues in the CDR3. The V gene end was trimmed by 6 bases and the J gene end by 1 base; junction bases not matched to a gene: 7. This CDR3 reads CASRRSGTGNTEAFF. As DNA, the CDR3 is TGTGCCAGCAGGCGTTCCGGGACAGGGAACACTGAAGCTTTCTTT.

This chain uses TRBV19 with TRBJ1-5, with TRBD1 matching 9 bases. The CDR3 is 14 residues long. Germline V CDR1 and CDR2: LNHDA, SQIVND (reference sequence). V shed 9 bases and J 4 bases; nucleotides not matched to a gene: 7. The CDR3 nucleotides are TGTGCCAGCACGGACAGGGGTCCTAATCAGCCCCAGCATTTT. This translates into CASTDRGPNQPQHF.

The gene calls are TRBV7-6 and TRBJ1-1, with D perhaps matching TRBD1 (6 bases). This CDR3 comprises 15 residues. V gave up 4 bases and J gave up 5 bases, with 17 bases separating them. The germline V gene encodes CDR1 SGHVS and CDR2 FNYEAQ. The CDR3 DNA reads as TGTGCCAGCAGCTCGACGGGGGGGGCGAAGACTGAAGCTTTCTTT. This translates into CASSSTGGAKTEAFF.

The V call is TRBV5-1, the J call TRBJ2-3; the match to TRBD2 covers 11 bases. The V and J ends lost 3 bases and 3 bases, in that order; junction bases with no gene match: 0. This CDR3 comprises 14 residues. CDR1 is SGHRS, CDR2 YFSETQ, per germline. This chain's CDR3 is CASSSSGGTDTQYF. CDR3 coding DNA: TGCGCCAGCAGCTCTAGCGGGGGGACAGATACGCAGTATTTT.

The chain uses TRBV7-2 and TRBJ2-1, with TRBD2 matching 9 bases. Trimming took 5 bases from V and 6 from J; bases not matched to a gene: 8. CDR1 is SGHTA, CDR2 FQGNSA, per germline. The CDR3 is 15 residues long. Here the CDR3 DNA reads TGTGCCAGCAGCCAACAGCGGGGGGCGGGCAATGAGCAGTTCTTC. Amino acid sequence: CASSQQRGAGNEQFF. The full variable domain, its missing parts supplied by reference TRBV7-2 and TRBJ2-1, is GAGVSQSPSNKVTEKGKDVELRCDPISGHTALYWYRQSLGQGLEFLIYFQGNSAPDKSGLPSDRFSAERTGGSVSTLTIQRTQQEDSAVYLCASSQQRGAGNEQFFGPGTRLTVL.

This clone turned up a few times. This chain joins TRBV5-4 and TRBJ1-6; D is unresolved. V was cut by 5 bases and J by 8 bases, with 17 bases left in between. The CDR3 runs to 15 residues. From germline, CDR1 is SGHNT and CDR2 YYREEE (reference sequence). As DNA, the CDR3 is TGTGCCAGCAGACCTCCGGGAGCACAAGATTCACCCCTCCACTTT. Translating gives CASRPPGAQDSPLHF.

The chain uses TRBV27 and TRBJ1-2; D uncertain. Looked up from germline, CDR1 is MNHEY and CDR2 is SMNVEV (reference sequence). The CDR3 has 15 residues. V was trimmed by 5 bases and J by 0 bases, leaving 13 bases between them. The CDR3 here is CASSDPAGANYGYTF. In DNA form, the CDR3 reads TGTGCCAGCAGTGACCCCGCCGGAGCTAACTATGGCTACACCTTC.

The chain recombines TRBV5-1 with TRBJ2-5; D might be TRBD2 (6 bases). Germline CDR1 is SGHRS and CDR2 is YFSETQ. Between the trimmed V and J ends, which lost 4 bases and 2 bases, there was a span of 12 bases. The CDR3 has 14 residues. The CDR3 DNA reads as TGCGCCAGCAGCCCAGGGACTTCTCAAGAGACCCAGTACTTC. Amino acids: CASSPGTSQETQYF.